One sample yielded the 14 T cell receptor beta chains listed below, sequenced in a study of blood T cell repertoires in COVID-19. The assay was immunoSEQ multiplex PCR, and TCRdb's table has in-frame clones only and misses some. The sample contains approximately 240,000 clones, 86% of which appear only once. Specimen: peripheral blood. The receptor set was obtained from a woman between 25 and 40 years old who had recovered from COVID-19.

This chain joins TRBV7-2 and TRBJ2-5; tentatively, D is TRBD1 (5 bases). Between the trimmed V and J ends, which lost 6 bases and 2 bases, there was a span of 13 bases. The CDR3 extends over 14 amino acids. Germline assignment: CDR1 SGHTA and CDR2 FQGNSA. DNA of the CDR3: TGTGCCAGCAGACCTACAGGAAAACAAGAGACCCAGTACTTC. Protein: CASRPTGKQETQYF.

This sequence joins TRBV19 and TRBJ1-2; 9 nucleotides line up with TRBD1. Germline CDR1 is LNHDA and CDR2 is SQIVND (reference sequence). The trim removed 2 bases at V and 6 bases at J, leaving 4 bases unmatched. CDR3 length: 14 residues. CDR3 in DNA: TGTGCCAGTAGTATATGGGACAGGGAGGATGGCTACACCTTC. Residues: CASSIWDREDGYTF.

V and J are TRBV6-7 and TRBJ1-6; 8 bases match TRBD1. TRBV6-7 is classed as an ORF, of uncertain function. With 2 bases clipped from V and 0 bases from J, the junction kept 9 bases outside the gene matches. CDR3 length: 19 residues. CDR3 coding DNA: TGTGCCAGCAGTTACATCCGGGACAGGCGATACTCCTATAATTCACCCCTCCACTTT. Amino acids: CASSYIRDRRYSYNSPLHF.

The chain is built from TRBV5-1 and TRBJ2-7, with D perhaps TRBD2 (5 bases). CDR3 length equals 13 residues. CDR1 is SGHRS and CDR2 is YFSETQ in the germline V gene. CDR3 sequence: CASGRGSSYEQYF. The DNA of the CDR3 is TGCGCTTCCGGACGGGGAAGCTCCTACGAGCAGTACTTC.

This clone was observed a handful of times. The V call is TRBV19, the J call TRBJ2-7; 9 bases map to TRBD2. This CDR3 contains 15 residues. Looked up from germline, CDR1 is LNHDA and CDR2 is SQIVND (reference sequence). The V and J ends lost 8 bases and 3 bases, in that order; junction bases with no gene match: 11. For the CDR3, the DNA is TGTGCCAGTCGGGCTAGCGGGGCCAACTTCTACGAGCAGTACTTC. Its translation is CASRASGANFYEQYF.

This clone was detected once. V usage is TRBV7-8 and J usage is TRBJ1-1, with TRBD1 matching over 11 bases. Trimming cost V 5 bases and J 5 bases; bases outside gene matches: 4. Germline loops: CDR1 SGHVS, CDR2 FQNEAQ. This CDR3 region has 14 residues. CDR3 in DNA: TGTGCCAGCAGCCCCGGGACAGGGGGGACTGAAGCTTTCTTT. Residues: CASSPGTGGTEAFF. The full variable domain, completed using reference TRBV7-8 and TRBJ1-1, is GAGVSQSPRYKVAKRGQDVALRCDPISGHVSLFWYQQALGQGPEFLTYFQNEAQLDKSGLPSDRFFAERPEGSVSTLKIQRTQQEDSAVYLCASSPGTGGTEAFFGQGTRLTVV.

This clone was recorded only once. The rearrangement links TRBV29-1 to TRBJ2-3, with 7 bases aligning to TRBD1. CDR3 length: 12 amino acids. The trim removed 6 bases at V and 3 bases at J, leaving 3 bases unmatched. The germline CDR1 and CDR2 sequences are SQVTM and ANQGSEA. DNA for the CDR3: TGCAGCGTAGGACAGGCTACAGATACGCAGTATTTT. This translates into CSVGQATDTQYF.

The CDR3 reads CASRRTATNEKLFF. The CDR3 coding sequence is TGTGCCAGCAGACGGACAGCAACTAATGAAAAACTGTTTTTT. The V call is TRBV6-5, the J call TRBJ1-4; D possibly corresponds to TRBD1 (6 bases). Per the germline V gene, CDR1 is MNHEY and CDR2 is SVGAGI. The CDR3 totals 14 residues. V was clipped by 6 bases and J by 0 bases, with 8 bases between them.

The genes are TRBV2 and TRBJ2-2, with 13 bases identical to TRBD2. The CDR3 extends over 16 amino acids. Per germline, CDR1 SNHLY and CDR2 FYNNEI. V was pared by 8 bases and J by 5 bases, with 8 bases of the junction left unmatched. The CDR3 nucleotides read TGTGCCAGCTCCAGAACGGGACTAGCGGGGACCGGGGAGCTGTTTTTT. The encoded protein is CASSRTGLAGTGELFF.

The chain links TRBV6-1 to TRBJ2-7; 8 nucleotides line up with TRBD1. Germline lookup yields CDR1 MNHNS and CDR2 SASEGT. Unmatched junction bases numbered 4, after V lost 2 bases and J lost 7 bases. CDR3 size: 13 residues. CDR3 amino acids: CASSENRGREQYF. CDR3 bases: TGTGCCAGCAGTGAAAACAGGGGGAGGGAGCAGTACTTC.

The chain is built from TRBV7-8 and TRBJ1-3, with no clear D. CDR1 and CDR2 (germline): SGHVS, FQNEAQ. V lost 5 bases and J 0 bases, leaving 5 bases between the germline ends. The CDR3 loop spans 13 amino acids. The CDR3: CASSLISGNTIYF. The CDR3 DNA is TGTGCCAGCAGCCTCATCTCTGGAAACACCATATATTTT.

The chain has TRBV5-8 and TRBJ2-5, with 11 bases aligning to TRBD2. The CDR3 loop spans 16 amino acids. The ends lost 0 bases at V and 2 bases at J; junction bases unmatched: 3. Looked up from germline, CDR1 is SGHTS and CDR2 is YDEGEE. The CDR3 region has the DNA TGTGCCAGCAGCTTGGCGAGACTAGCGGGGCAAGAGACCCAGTACTTC. Amino acids: CASSLARLAGQETQYF.

The genes are TRBV6-5 and TRBJ2-7, with 8 bases aligning to TRBD1. With 6 bases clipped from V and 3 bases from J, the junction kept 4 bases outside the gene matches. The CDR3 consists of 13 residues. In germline, CDR1 is MNHEY, CDR2 SVGAGI. As DNA, the CDR3 is TGTGCCAGCAGCCGAGACAGGGGCTACGAGCAGTACTTC. Its protein is CASSRDRGYEQYF.

This clone was observed a handful of times. V is TRBV27 and J is TRBJ1-2, with 10 bases that match TRBD1. CDR1 and CDR2 (germline): MNHEY, SMNVEV (reference sequence). V was clipped by 2 bases and J by 4 bases; unmatched bases: 4. This CDR3 contains 15 residues. CDR3 in DNA: TGTGCCAGCAGTTTAGTGGGACAGGGGACCTATGGCTACACCTTC. The encoded protein is CASSLVGQGTYGYTF.